A single sample gave rise to the 4 T cell receptor beta chains below, sequenced in a study of blood T cell repertoires in COVID-19. TCRdb's table, derived via immunoSEQ multiplex PCR, lists solely in-frame clones and lacks some. This sample has around 220,000 clones, with 70% to 85% found just once. Sequenced: peripheral blood. The origin of the receptors is a woman aged 40 to 55 with active or convalescent COVID-19.

The chain joins TRBV5-6 to TRBJ2-5; 9 nucleotides agree with TRBD1. The CDR3 totals 15 residues. Per germline, CDR1 SGHDT and CDR2 YYEEEE. J gave up 5 bases and V 2 bases, and 7 bases lay outside the gene matches. The CDR3: CASSFSGGTGETQYF. CDR3 DNA: TGTGCCAGCAGCTTTTCAGGGGGGACAGGGGAGACCCAGTACTTC.

This chain uses TRBV4-2 with TRBJ1-5; D perhaps matches TRBD1 (6 bases). The CDR3 has 17 amino acids. Germline loops: CDR1 LGHNA, CDR2 YNFKEQ. V shed 0 bases and J shed 0 bases, with 12 bases lying between them. The CDR3 loop reads CASSQEGGGHSNQPQHF. The CDR3 nucleotides read TGTGCCAGCAGCCAAGAGGGCGGGGGCCATAGCAATCAGCCCCAGCATTTT.

In this sample, this clone turned up once. The J gene is TRBJ1-1, the V gene TRBV12-3 or TRBV12-4; tentatively, D is TRBD1 (6 bases). The CDR3 extends over 12 amino acids. The V gene lost 6 bases and the J gene lost 9 bases, with 14 bases spanning the gap. The CDR3 DNA is TGTGCCAGCAGCCCGGACAGTCTACAAGCTTTCTTT. As protein: CASSPDSLQAFF.

This clone was seen more than once but under ten times. V and J are TRBV20-1 and TRBJ1-2, with a possible D match to TRBD1 (6 bases). Per the germline V gene, CDR1 is DFQATT and CDR2 is SNEGSKA (reference sequence). The CDR3 totals 11 residues. Between the trimmed V and J ends, which lost 6 bases and 6 bases, there was a span of 11 bases. CDR3 nucleotide sequence: TGCAGTGCAACGACAGGAAATGGCTACACCTTC. This translates into CSATTGNGYTF.